The rows below give T cell receptor beta chains drawn from one sample of a study of technical replicates of blood from a handful of donors. Clones were sequenced by immunoSEQ multiplex PCR, and TCRdb holds only the in-frame ones, with some missing. This table holds around 100,000 clones, under 96% found once. Sequenced: T cells isolated from PBMCs. The receptor source for this set is a human donor in good health. CDR3s leave out the opening cysteine and the closing phenylalanine or tryptophan.

v_call cdr3_aa
TRBV6-5 ASRPQGNYGYT
TRBV7-9 ASSWGLRGETQY
TRBV11-2 ASRGGYTDTQY
TRBV27 ASSPGTGRDEQF
TRBV14 ASSQVTAVNSPLH
TRBV5-1 ASSLGAVAKNIQY
TRBV19 ASIPNRGSNEKLF
TRBV19 ASSALQGAGTNEKLF
TRBV29-1 SVEDTKGLEGNIQY
TRBV11-2 ASSRTGDEKLF
TRBV28 ASSLRGWDMRGYT
TRBV7-8 ASSLAQEYGYT
TRBV19 ASSIGSGGGELF
TRBV10-3 AITGQGSYEQY
TRBV10-2 ASSGPLAGETQY
TRBV7-9 ASSLRQGAEKAF
TRBV28 ASRIRDSYNEQF
TRBV10-3 AISETGSSYNEQF
TRBV7-9 ASSLAGQGGSYEQY
TRBV5-1 ASSILHLDTDTQY
TRBV4-1 ASSQDMSSGETQY
TRBV5-6 ASSQRMGLVRYEQY
TRBV14 ASKANIGEGTAGNTIY
TRBV5-4 ASQGPSTDTQY
TRBV10-1 ASSGGPTYEQY
TRBV19 ASSPGDLTGYEQY
TRBV5-1 ASSFGGNEQF
TRBV7-9 ASSLGDRATDTQY
TRBV4-1 ASSQVGPGVSGELF
TRBV13 ASRDGTGLPYEQY
TRBV29-1 SVEDPHRLAGHSYNEQF
TRBV18 ASSRSGGNYEQY
TRBV12-5 ASGLSPGTVYNSPLH
TRBV7-9 ASSFGQGLSYEQY
TRBV2 ASRTTDYGYT
TRBV5-1 ASSLGLAGVHEQF
TRBV2 ASRVHEGETGELF
TRBV9 ASSLQGTLGNSPLH
TRBV27 ASSFTGILNTEAF
TRBV19 ASSIAQSGGGDGYT